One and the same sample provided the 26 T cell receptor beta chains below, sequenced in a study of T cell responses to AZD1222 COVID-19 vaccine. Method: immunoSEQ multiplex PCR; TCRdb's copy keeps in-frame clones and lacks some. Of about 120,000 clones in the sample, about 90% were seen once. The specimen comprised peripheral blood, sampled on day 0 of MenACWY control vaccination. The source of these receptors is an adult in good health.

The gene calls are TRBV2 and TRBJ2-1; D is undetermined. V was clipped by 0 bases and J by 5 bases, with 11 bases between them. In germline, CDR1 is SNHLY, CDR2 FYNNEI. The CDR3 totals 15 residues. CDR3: CASSEAALRNNEQFF. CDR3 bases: TGTGCCAGCAGTGAAGCGGCCCTTCGAAACAATGAGCAGTTCTTC.

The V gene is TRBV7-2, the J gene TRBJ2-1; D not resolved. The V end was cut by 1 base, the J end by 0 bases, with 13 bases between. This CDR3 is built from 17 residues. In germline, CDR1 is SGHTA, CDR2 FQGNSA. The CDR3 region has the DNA TGTGCCAGCAGCTTAGTCCCCTCAAAGAGCTCCTACAATGAGCAGTTCTTC. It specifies CASSLVPSKSSYNEQFF.

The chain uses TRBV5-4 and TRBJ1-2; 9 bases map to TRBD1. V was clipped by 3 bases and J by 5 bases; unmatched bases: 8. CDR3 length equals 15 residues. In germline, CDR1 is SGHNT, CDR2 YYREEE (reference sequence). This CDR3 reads CASSSATGTGYGYTF. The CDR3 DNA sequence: TGTGCCAGCAGCTCGGCTACCGGGACAGGGTATGGCTACACCTTC.

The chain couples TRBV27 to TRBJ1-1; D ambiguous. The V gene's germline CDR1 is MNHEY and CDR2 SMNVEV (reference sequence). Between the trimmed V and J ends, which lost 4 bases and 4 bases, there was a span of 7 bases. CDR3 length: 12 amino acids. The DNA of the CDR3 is TGTGCCAGCAGTTATTTGGGCACTGAAGCTTTCTTT. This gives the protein CASSYLGTEAFF.

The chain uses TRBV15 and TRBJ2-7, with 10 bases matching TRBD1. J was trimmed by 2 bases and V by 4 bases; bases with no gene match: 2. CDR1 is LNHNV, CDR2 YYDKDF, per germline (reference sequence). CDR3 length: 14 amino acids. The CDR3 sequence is CATSMGQGTYEQYV. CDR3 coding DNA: TGTGCCACCAGCATGGGACAGGGGACCTACGAGCAGTACGTC.

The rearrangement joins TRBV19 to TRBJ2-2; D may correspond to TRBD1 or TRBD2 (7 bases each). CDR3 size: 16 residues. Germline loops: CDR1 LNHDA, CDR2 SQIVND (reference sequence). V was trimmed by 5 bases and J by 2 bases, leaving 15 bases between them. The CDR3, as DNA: TGTGCCAGTAGTCCGAGCGGGACAGCTAACACCGGGGAGCTGTTTTTT. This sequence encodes CASSPSGTANTGELFF.

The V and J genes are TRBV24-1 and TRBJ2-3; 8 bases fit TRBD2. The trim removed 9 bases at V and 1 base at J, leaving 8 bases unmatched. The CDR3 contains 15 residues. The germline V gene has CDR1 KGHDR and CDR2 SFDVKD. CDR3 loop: CATGVAGLGTDTQYF. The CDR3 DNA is TGTGCCACCGGGGTAGCGGGGCTAGGCACAGATACGCAGTATTTT.

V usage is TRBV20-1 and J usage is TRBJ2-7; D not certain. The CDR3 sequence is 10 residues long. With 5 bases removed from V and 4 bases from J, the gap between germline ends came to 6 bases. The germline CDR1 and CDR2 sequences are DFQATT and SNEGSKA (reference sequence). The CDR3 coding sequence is TGCAGTGCTGACGGGTACGAGCAGTACTTC. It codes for CSADGYEQYF.

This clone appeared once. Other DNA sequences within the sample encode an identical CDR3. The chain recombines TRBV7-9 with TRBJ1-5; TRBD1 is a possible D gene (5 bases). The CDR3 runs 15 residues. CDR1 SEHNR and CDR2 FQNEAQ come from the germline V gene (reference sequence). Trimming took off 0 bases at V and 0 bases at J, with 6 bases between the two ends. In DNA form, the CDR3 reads TGTGCCAGCAGCTTAGCGGGGCATAGCAATCAGCCCCAGCATTTT. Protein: CASSLAGHSNQPQHF.

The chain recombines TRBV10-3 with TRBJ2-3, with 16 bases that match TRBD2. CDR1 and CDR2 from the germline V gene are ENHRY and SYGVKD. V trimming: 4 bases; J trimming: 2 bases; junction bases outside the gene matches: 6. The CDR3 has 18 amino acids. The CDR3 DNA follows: TGTGCCATCAGTGCGGGGACTAGCGGGGGGGCCTTCACAGATACGCAGTATTTT. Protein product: CAISAGTSGGAFTDTQYF.

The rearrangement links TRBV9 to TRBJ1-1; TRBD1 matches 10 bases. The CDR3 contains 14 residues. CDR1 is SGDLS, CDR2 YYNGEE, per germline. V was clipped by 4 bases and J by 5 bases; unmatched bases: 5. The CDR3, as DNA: TGTGCCAGCAGCCCCAGACAGGGGGCGACTGAAGCTTTCTTT. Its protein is CASSPRQGATEAFF.

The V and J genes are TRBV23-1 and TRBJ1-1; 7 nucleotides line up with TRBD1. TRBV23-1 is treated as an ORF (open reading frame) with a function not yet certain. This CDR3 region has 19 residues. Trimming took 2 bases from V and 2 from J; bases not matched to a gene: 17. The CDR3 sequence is CASSQPSAGTVFQNTEAFF. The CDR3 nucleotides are TGCGCCAGCAGTCAACCATCTGCAGGGACAGTCTTTCAAAACACTGAAGCTTTCTTT.

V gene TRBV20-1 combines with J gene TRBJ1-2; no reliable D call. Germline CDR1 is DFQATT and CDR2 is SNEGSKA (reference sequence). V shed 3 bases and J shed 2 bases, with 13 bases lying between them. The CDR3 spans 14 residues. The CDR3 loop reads CSASIRVGNYGYTF. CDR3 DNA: TGCAGTGCTAGTATAAGGGTCGGAAACTATGGCTACACCTTC.

The CDR3 here is CASSSPGPSYEQYF. CDR3 DNA sequence: TGTGCCAGCAGTTCGCCGGGTCCCTCCTACGAGCAGTACTTC. The chain links TRBV6-5 to TRBJ2-7; D unresolved. Between the trimmed V and J ends, which lost 4 bases and 0 bases, there was a span of 10 bases. Looked up from germline, CDR1 is MNHEY and CDR2 is SVGAGI. CDR3 length: 14 residues.

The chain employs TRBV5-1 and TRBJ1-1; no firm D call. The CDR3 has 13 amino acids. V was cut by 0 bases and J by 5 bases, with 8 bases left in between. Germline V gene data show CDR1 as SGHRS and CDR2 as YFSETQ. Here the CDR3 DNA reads TGCGCCAGCAGCTTGGCTCACAATACTGAAGCTTTCTTT. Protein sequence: CASSLAHNTEAFF.

This CDR3 is CASSQPRTSGGYNTGELFF. CDR3 DNA sequence: TGCGCCAGCAGCCAACCCAGGACTAGCGGGGGTTACAACACCGGGGAGCTGTTTTTT. The chain has TRBV4-1 and TRBJ2-2, with 13 bases fitting TRBD2. Germline V gene data show CDR1 as MGHRA and CDR2 as YSYEKL. The CDR3 contains 19 residues. V trimming: 2 bases; J trimming: 2 bases; junction bases outside the gene matches: 8.

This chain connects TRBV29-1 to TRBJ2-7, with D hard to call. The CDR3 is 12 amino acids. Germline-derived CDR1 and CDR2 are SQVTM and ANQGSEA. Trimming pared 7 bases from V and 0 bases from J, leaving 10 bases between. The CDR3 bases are TGCAGCGCCTACTCGGGCTCCTACGAGCAGTACTTC. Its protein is CSAYSGSYEQYF.

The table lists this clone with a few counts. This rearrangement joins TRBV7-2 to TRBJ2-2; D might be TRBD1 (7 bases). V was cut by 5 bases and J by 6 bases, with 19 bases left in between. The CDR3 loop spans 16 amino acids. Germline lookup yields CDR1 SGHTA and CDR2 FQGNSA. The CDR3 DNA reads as TGTGCCAGCAGCAGGCGGGGACAGCCAGGAGCCGGGGAGCTGTTTTTT. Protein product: CASSRRGQPGAGELFF.

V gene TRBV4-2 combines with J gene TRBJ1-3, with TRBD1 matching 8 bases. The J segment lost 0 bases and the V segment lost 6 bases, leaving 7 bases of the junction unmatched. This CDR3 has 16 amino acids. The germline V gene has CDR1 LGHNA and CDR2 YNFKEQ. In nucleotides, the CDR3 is TGTGCCAGCAGACGCCTGACAGGGGCCTCTGGAAACACCATATATTTT. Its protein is CASRRLTGASGNTIYF.

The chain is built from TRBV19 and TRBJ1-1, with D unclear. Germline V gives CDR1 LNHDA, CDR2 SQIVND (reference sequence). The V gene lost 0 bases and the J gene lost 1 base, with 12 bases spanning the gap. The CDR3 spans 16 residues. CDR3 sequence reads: CASSIDRHTENTEAFF. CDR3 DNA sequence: TGTGCCAGTAGTATAGACAGGCATACTGAGAACACTGAAGCTTTCTTT.

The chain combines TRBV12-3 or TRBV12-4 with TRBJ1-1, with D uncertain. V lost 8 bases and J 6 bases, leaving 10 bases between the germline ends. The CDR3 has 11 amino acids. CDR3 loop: CASHEGPEAFF. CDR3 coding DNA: TGTGCCAGCCACGAGGGTCCTGAAGCTTTCTTT.

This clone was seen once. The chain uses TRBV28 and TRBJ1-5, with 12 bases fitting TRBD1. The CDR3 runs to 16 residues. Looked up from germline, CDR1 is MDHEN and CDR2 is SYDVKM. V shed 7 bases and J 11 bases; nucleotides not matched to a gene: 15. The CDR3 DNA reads TGTGCCAGCATCATGGGGGACAGGGGGCGTGGGGTGTCCCAGCATTTT. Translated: CASIMGDRGRGVSQHF.

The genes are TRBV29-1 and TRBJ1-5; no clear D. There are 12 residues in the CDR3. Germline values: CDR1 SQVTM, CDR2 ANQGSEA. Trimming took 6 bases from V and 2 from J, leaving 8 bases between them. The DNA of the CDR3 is TGCAGCGTCCGTTGGGGCAATCAGCCCCAGCATTTT. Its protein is CSVRWGNQPQHF.

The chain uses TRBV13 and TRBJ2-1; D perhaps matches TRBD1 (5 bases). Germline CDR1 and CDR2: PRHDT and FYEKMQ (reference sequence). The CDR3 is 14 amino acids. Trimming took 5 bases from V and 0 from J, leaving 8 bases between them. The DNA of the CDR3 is TGTGCCAGCAGCCCCAGGGCCTCCTACAATGAGCAGTTCTTC. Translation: CASSPRASYNEQFF.

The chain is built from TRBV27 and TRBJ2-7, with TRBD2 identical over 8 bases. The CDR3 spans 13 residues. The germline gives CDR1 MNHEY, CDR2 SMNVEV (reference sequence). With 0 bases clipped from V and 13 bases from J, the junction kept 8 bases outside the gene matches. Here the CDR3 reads CASSLSAGGGSYF. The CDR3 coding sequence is TGTGCCAGCAGTTTATCCGCGGGGGGTGGCTCCTACTTC.

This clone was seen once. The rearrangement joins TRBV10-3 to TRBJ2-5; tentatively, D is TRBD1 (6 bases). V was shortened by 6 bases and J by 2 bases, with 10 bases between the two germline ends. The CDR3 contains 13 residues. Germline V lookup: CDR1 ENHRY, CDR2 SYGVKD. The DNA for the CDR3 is TGTGCCATCAGCTTGGACAGTCAAGAGACCCAGTACTTC. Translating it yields CAISLDSQETQYF.